This is a list of T cell receptor beta chains from one sample in a study of blood T cell repertoires in COVID-19. Sequencing used immunoSEQ multiplex PCR; TCRdb keeps in-frame clones, though not all of them. The sample gives some 120,000 clones, around four fifths of which show up once; around 5.5% is in the top ten. Sequencing used peripheral blood. All receptors derive from a man in his fifties or sixties with acute or convalescent COVID-19. The CDR3 runs from the conserved cysteine through the conserved F or W. Fields, in order: J gene, D gene, V gene, clone size, CDR3 DNA, CDR3 protein. D genes are given only for firm matches. Clone size is not always given. Where it is, it says once, few, many or a class for expanded clones.

>TRBJ2-3|TRBD2|TRBV5-4|-
TGTGCCAGCAGCAGACGGGGGGGCAGGGATACGCAGTATTTT
CASSRRGGRDTQYF
>TRBJ2-5|TRBD2|TRBV7-2|-
TGTGCCAGCAGCCCCCGGACTAGCGGGACCAGGTACCAAGAGACCCAGTACTTC
CASSPRTSGTRYQETQYF
>TRBJ2-1|TRBD2|TRBV11-3|-
TGTGCCAGCAGCTTAAACATTGTGAGCGGGAGGATGGACAATGAGCAGTTCTTC
CASSLNIVSGRMDNEQFF
>TRBJ1-2|TRBD1|TRBV5-1|-
TGCGCCAGCAGCTTGACAGGGGGGGTTTCCTATGGCTACACCTTC
CASSLTGGVSYGYTF
>TRBJ1-2|-|TRBV7-8|once
TGTGCCAGCAGCTTTGGAGGCGCGCGAGGCTACACCTTC
CASSFGGARGYTF
>TRBJ2-2|-|TRBV5-1|-
TGCGCCAGCAGCCACGGGGGGCAGGACACCGGGGAGCTGTTTTTT
CASSHGGQDTGELFF
>TRBJ1-1|-|TRBV7-2|-
TGTGCCAGCAGCTTAGAATCCGACTCGAACACTGAAGCTTTCTTT
CASSLESDSNTEAFF
>TRBJ1-2|-|TRBV19|-
TGTGCCAGTAGTAGGGGGCGGACGGTAGAGAACTATGGCTACACCTTC
CASSRGRTVENYGYTF
>TRBJ2-7|-|TRBV30|few
TGTGCCTGGAGTGAATCGGGGGAGCAGTACTTC
CAWSESGEQYF
>TRBJ2-1|TRBD2|TRBV19|-
TGTGCCAGTAGTATCCCCCCCACTAGCGGGGGCTACAATGAGCAGTTCTTC
CASSIPPTSGGYNEQFF
>TRBJ2-3|TRBD1|TRBV18|once
TGTGCCAGCTCAAGGCTGACAGGGCAAGGAGGAGATACGCAGTATTTT
CASSRLTGQGGDTQYF
>TRBJ1-6|-|TRBV2|few
TGTGCCAGCACCCAAACGGGGAACGCCTATAATTCACCCCTCCACTTT
CASTQTGNAYNSPLHF
>TRBJ2-6|TRBD1|TRBV19|-
TGTGCCAGTAGTCTGGACAGGGCCCGCTCTGGGGCCAACGTCCTGACTTTC
CASSLDRARSGANVLTF
>TRBJ1-2|-|TRBV9|few
TGTGCCAGCAGTAATTGGGACTTTCACACCTTC
CASSNWDFHTF
>TRBJ1-2|TRBD1|TRBV6-6|-
TGTGCCAGCAGTTCTACAGGGGTCGGCTACACCTTC
CASSSTGVGYTF
>TRBJ1-5|TRBD1|TRBV28|-
TGTGCCAGCAGTTTATATTCAGGGGGCATCCAGCCCCAGCATTTT
CASSLYSGGIQPQHF
>TRBJ1-2|-|TRBV7-9|-
TGTGCCAGCAGCTTAGGCGTGGCAGGGCTTCAGTACACCTTC
CASSLGVAGLQYTF